This entry lists 3 T cell receptor beta chains sequenced from one sample in a study of vaccination effects on CD4 cells after COVID-19. The antigens for these receptors are not known. The method was immunoSEQ multiplex PCR; TCRdb's version includes in-frame clones alone and lacks a portion of them. This table holds tens of thousands of clones, approximately 84% found once. With the ViraFEST assay, the study expanded antigen-specific CD4+ T cells using viral peptide pools, then sequenced them. When nine to ten days of culture had elapsed, CD4+ T cells were isolated. Vaccination of participants consisted of two doses of either the BNT162b2 or mRNA-1273 vaccine. Specimen: CD4+ T cells from PBMCs cultured with HCoV-NL63 spike peptides, collected after COVID-19 vaccination. These TCRs come from a human donor who received a COVID-19 vaccine. Some clones in this sample may be carry-over from other donors' samples.

The CDR3 loop reads CASSLESNRGGYTF. The CDR3 DNA sequence: TGTGCCAGCAGCTTAGAGTCAAACAGGGGTGGCTACACCTTC. The rearrangement uses TRBV7-2 and TRBJ1-2, with 7 bases matching TRBD1. The CDR3 covers 14 residues. J was trimmed by 7 bases and V by 1 base; bases with no gene match: 6. Per the germline V gene, CDR1 is SGHTA and CDR2 is FQGNSA.

This clone occurred a few times. The V and J genes are TRBV30 and TRBJ1-2, with D perhaps matching TRBD1 (5 bases). The CDR3 loop spans 15 amino acids. CDR1 and CDR2 (germline): GTSNPN, SVGIG (reference sequence). V was cut by 2 bases and J by 5 bases, with 18 bases left in between. In DNA, the CDR3 is TGTGCCTGGAGTCTCAACCTCGGGACTGGTTATGGCTACACCTTC. Translation: CAWSLNLGTGYGYTF.

This clone turned up a few times. The chain couples TRBV11-2 to TRBJ2-7, with 8 bases lining up with TRBD1. J lost 2 bases, V lost 5 bases, and 11 bases had no gene match. There are 16 residues in the CDR3. Germline CDR1 and CDR2: SGHAT and FQNNGV. Here the CDR3 reads CASSIQQGDETYEQYV. DNA of the CDR3: TGTGCCAGCAGCATCCAACAGGGGGACGAGACCTACGAGCAGTACGTC.